This entry describes one T cell receptor beta chain. No antigen is known for it. No base qualities exist here, and no much larger clone lies one base off it. From the cysteine up to the phenylalanine, the CDR3 has a length of 15 residues. Just CDR3 DNA is preserved here, 45 bases in frame from base 1. CDR1 and CDR2 are read off the germline V gene as MNHEY and SVGAGI. From V the trimming removes 6 bases and from J it removes 1 base, while the gene matches leave 5 bases of the junction unaccounted for. Collaborating institutions collected whole blood in K2EDTA tubes following their own protocols. For TCRbeta analysis, collaborator samples were shipped as frozen whole blood, as isolated PBMCs, or as DNA extracted from either sample type. This entry belongs to a study of blood T cell repertoires in COVID-19 (dated by TCRdb to the early 2020s). In the study overall: Samples from collaborators originated in the United States, Italy and Spain and spanned both the acute and convalescent phases of COVID-19. The material from the prospective study consisted of cDNA or gDNA derived from T cells, B-cell-depleted T cells, or PBMCs. A de-identified subject ID, COVID-19 status, age in years and sex were almost always included in the sample metadata. The dataset comprised deeply sampled blood TCRbeta repertoires from subjects exposed to, actively infected with, or recovered from COVID-19. Samples came from the ongoing ImmuneRACE study (first 160 participants) plus 1,254 subjects from 6 global collaborators. Where available, HLA class I and class II types were obtained from metadata supplied by the sample provider rather than from assay-based typing. A freely available public database, intended as a resource for researchers studying the immune response to SARS-CoV-2, is where the repertoires were released. Overall study results and their limits: The quantity of clinical and demographic metadata differed by source and by participant and was supplied without curation.

TCRbeta CDR3 regions were amplified from genomic DNA by means of the immunoSEQ Assay, a bias-controlled multiplex PCR. In the paper's pipeline: The number of nucleated cells in each sample was estimated from the amplification of reference gene primers within the assay. To quantify the absolute abundance of each unique TCRbeta CDR3 rearrangement, sequence reads were collapsed and filtered. For each sample, productive Simpson clonality was calculated as the square root of Simpson's diversity index across productive rearrangements. Sourced from immuneACCESS, this table was stored by TCRdb with only in-frame sequences that have V and J called. A share of the clones is absent; for the studies checked, an unresolved V gene accounts for under half, and the remainder has no known explanation. The V and J calls and the clone size are those of that table, but D and trimming were determined from the DNA. The sample table records approximately 100,000 clones; 75% to 90% of these occur just once. The ten largest clones capture about 19% of the sample.

The clonotype comes from a human donor with acute or convalescent COVID-19. The donor label of this sample is uncertain. Sequenced sample: peripheral blood. The receptor chain draws on TRBV6-5 and TRBJ1-4; 7 central bases correspond to TRBD1. For the CDR3, the sequence is CASSRTGGTNEKLFF. The nucleotide sequence reads TGTGCCAGCAGCCGGACAGGAGGAACTAATGAAAAACTGTTTTTT.